Listed below are T cell receptor beta chains from one sample, sequenced in a study of shared clonotypes between healthy human individuals. Only in-frame clones appear in the TCRdb table, and some are missing; sequencing was by immunoSEQ multiplex PCR. The table records fewer than 850,000 clones, roughly 91% of them present only once. The sequenced sample consisted of memory CD8+ T cells from PBMCs. All receptors come from a young man in good health. Some clones in this sample may be carry-over from other donors' samples. The CDR3 runs from the conserved cysteine through the conserved F or W. A D gene is named only where the DNA matches it firmly. Some rows mark clone size as missing; the rest say once, few, many or name a class of expanded clone.

V gene,clone size,J gene,D gene,CDR3 DNA,CDR3 protein
TRBV27,-,TRBJ1-1,-,TGTGCCAGCAGCCGTAGGGCCACTAACACTGAAGCTTTCTTT,CASSRRATNTEAFF
TRBV4-3,-,TRBJ2-3,TRBD2,TGCGCCAGCAGCCAAGAGGATATCCGGACTAGTCTCGGCGGGAGCACAGATACGCAGTATTTT,CASSQEDIRTSLGGSTDTQYF
TRBV6-5,-,TRBJ1-1,-,TGTGCCAGCAGCCGCGTGAGGGAAGTAAGCACTGAAGCTTTCTTT,CASSRVREVSTEAFF
TRBV29-1,once,TRBJ2-7,-,TGCAGCGTCGAGGTGAGGGGACCTATCTACGAGCAGTACTTC,CSVEVRGPIYEQYF
TRBV28,-,TRBJ2-5,TRBD1,TGTGCCAGCAGTTCACGGGACAGCCTCCAAGAGACCCAGTACTTC,CASSSRDSLQETQYF
TRBV7-2,-,TRBJ2-5,-,TGTGCCAGCAGCCCCACAGCCCTGTCTGAGACCCAGTACTTC,CASSPTALSETQYF
TRBV6-6,-,TRBJ2-1,-,TGTGCCAGCAGTTACGCCCCTGTCGCGGAGCAGTTCTTC,CASSYAPVAEQFF
TRBV11-2,-,TRBJ2-1,TRBD2,TGTGCCAGCAGCTCCGGCTTGACTAGCGGGAGGCTGTATGAGCAGTTCTTC,CASSSGLTSGRLYEQFF
TRBV19,few,TRBJ1-1,-,TGTGCCAGTACCCTTTACGGACACTCGAACACTGAAGCTTTCTTT,CASTLYGHSNTEAFF
TRBV28,-,TRBJ2-6,TRBD1,TGTGCCAGCAGTTTTGAGGGGGCGATTAAAAACGTCCTGACTTTC,CASSFEGAIKNVLTF
TRBV4-2,once,TRBJ2-6,TRBD2,TGTGCCAGCAGCGGTCTGACTAGCGGGTTCTCTGGGGCCAACGTCCTGACTTTC,CASSGLTSGFSGANVLTF
TRBV5-6,-,TRBJ2-7,-,TGTGCCAGCAGCCTTAGGGACACCCCCTACGAGCAGTACTTC,CASSLRDTPYEQYF
TRBV6-1,-,TRBJ1-4,-,TGTGCCAGCAGTGAAGCGCTAGGGTACATACGATCTAATGAAAAACTGTTTTTT,CASSEALGYIRSNEKLFF
TRBV11-2,-,TRBJ2-7,-,TGTGCCAGCAGCTCCCGATACGAGCAGTACTTC,CASSSRYEQYF
TRBV11-2,once,TRBJ2-7,TRBD1,TGTGCCAGCAGACCACCCGGACAGGGACTTTACGAGCAGTACTTC,CASRPPGQGLYEQYF
TRBV7-6,once,TRBJ1-4,-,TGTGCCAGCAGCCCGACTCGGGTGACGGCGGAAAAACTGTTTTTT,CASSPTRVTAEKLFF
TRBV27,-,TRBJ2-4,-,TGTGCCAGCAGTTTATTACTCGGGCGGGATAAGAAAAACATTCAGTACTTC,CASSLLLGRDKKNIQYF
TRBV28,-,TRBJ2-5,TRBD2,TGTGCCAGCAGTTTGAGGGAGGGCAAGACCCAGTACTTC,CASSLREGKTQYF
TRBV2,-,TRBJ2-1,TRBD2,TGTGCCAGCAGAAAACTAGCGGGAGGGCCCCATGAGCAGTTCTTC,CASRKLAGGPHEQFF
TRBV13,-,TRBJ1-5,-,TGTGCCAGCAGCTTAGGGCGGGGGAATCAGCCCCAGCATTTT,CASSLGRGNQPQHF
TRBV7-9,-,TRBJ1-2,-,TGTGCCAGCAGCTTAGTCCTCAGGAGTTCCTATGGCTACACCTTC,CASSLVLRSSYGYTF
TRBV25-1,once,TRBJ1-2,TRBD1,TGTGCCAGCAGTGAATATATAGGGACAGGAGCCGGCTACACCTTC,CASSEYIGTGAGYTF
TRBV27,-,TRBJ2-1,TRBD2,TGTGCCAGCAGTTCCTGGACTAGCGGGCGCTCCTACAATGAGCAGTTCTTC,CASSSWTSGRSYNEQFF
TRBV6-5,-,TRBJ1-2,-,TGTGCCAGCAGTTACCTAGGGGTTGGAAATGGCTACACCTTC,CASSYLGVGNGYTF
TRBV29-1,-,TRBJ2-1,TRBD2,TGCAGCCTCTCGGGACTAGCAGGCAATGAGCAGTTCTTC,CSLSGLAGNEQFF
TRBV10-3,-,TRBJ1-1,-,TGTGCCATCAGTGAGGTACCAGAAATGAACACTGAAGCTTTCTTT,CAISEVPEMNTEAFF